This T cell receptor (beta chain) originates from a study of shared clonotypes between healthy human individuals. The CDR3 is 14 residues long. V was pared by 2 bases and J by 4 bases, with 5 bases of the junction left unmatched. The germline V gene has CDR1 SGHDT and CDR2 YYEEEE. This table comes from immunoSEQ multiplex PCR, and its TCRdb copy is limited to in-frame clones, with some not included. The sample includes roughly 2.5 million clones, roughly nine tenths of them seen just once. The chain joins TRBV5-6 to TRBJ2-5; 7 nucleotides align to TRBD2. Sequences were obtained from naive CD4+ T cells sorted from blood. Subset specified: CD45RA+ positively selected. This clonotype was sampled from a man aged 18 to 35 in good health. DNA for the CDR3: TGTGCCAGCAGCTTTTATGGGGAGGGAGAGACCCAGTACTTC. This translates into CASSFYGEGETQYF.